Given below is one T cell receptor beta chain in context. The target antigen is unknown. As for time point: pre-sensitization, week 0. Treatment denoted: therapeutic diphenylcyclopropenone sensitization with weekly scalp DPC. Non-pregnant alopecia patients aged 18 to 70, suitable for DPC therapy. V lost 6 bases, J lost 4 bases, and 12 bases lay in between. Germline values: CDR1 MDHEN, CDR2 SYDVKM. There are 13 residues in the CDR3. The data belong to a study of human T cells and chemical hapten exposure. Study results and caveats: Relative to control repertoires, expanded TCRs gave rise to significantly more large CDR3 similarity clusters.

Authors' analysis steps: Samples contained a median of roughly 93,000 TCRs, with a range of 23,224 to 690,600. Using its own MiXCR run on the RACE reads, TCRdb lists one record per CDR3 protein. The V and J calls, along with clone size, are taken from TCRdb and not from the paper's own processing. The profile shows fewer than 350,000 distinct CDR3 sequences, about 7.7% of them singletons. The rearrangement uses TRBV28 and TRBJ1-1; TRBD1 might be the D (6 bases). Material: whole blood, obtained in connection with sensitization to the hapten diphenylcyclopropenone (DPC). The source of this sequence is a young man with alopecia areata. Some clones in this sample may be carry-over from other donors' samples. The CDR3 DNA is TGTGCCAGCAGCTTACAGGGTCCCACTGAAGCTTTCTTT. Encoded protein: CASSLQGPTEAFF.